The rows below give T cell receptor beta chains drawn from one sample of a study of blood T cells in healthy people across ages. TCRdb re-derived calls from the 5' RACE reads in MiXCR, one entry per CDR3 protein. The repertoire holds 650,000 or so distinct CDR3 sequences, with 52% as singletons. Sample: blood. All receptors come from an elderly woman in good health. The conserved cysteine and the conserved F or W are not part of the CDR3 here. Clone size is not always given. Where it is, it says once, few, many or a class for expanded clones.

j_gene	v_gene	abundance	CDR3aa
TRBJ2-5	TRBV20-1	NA	SAGSLRTIQETQY
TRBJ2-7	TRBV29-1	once	SVEDVSAGGFYEQY
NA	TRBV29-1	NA	SVGIQGDEQY
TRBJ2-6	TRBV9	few	ASSSETRRSGANVLT
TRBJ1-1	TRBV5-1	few	ASTLGAERGDTEAF
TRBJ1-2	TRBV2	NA	ASSEAGGHGGYT
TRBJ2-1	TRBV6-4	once	ASSDSVTGPYNEQF
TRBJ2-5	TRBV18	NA	ASSPLGTAGETQY
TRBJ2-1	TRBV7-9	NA	ASSSGPAGGENEQF
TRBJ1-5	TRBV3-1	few	ASSQDYGRNQPQH